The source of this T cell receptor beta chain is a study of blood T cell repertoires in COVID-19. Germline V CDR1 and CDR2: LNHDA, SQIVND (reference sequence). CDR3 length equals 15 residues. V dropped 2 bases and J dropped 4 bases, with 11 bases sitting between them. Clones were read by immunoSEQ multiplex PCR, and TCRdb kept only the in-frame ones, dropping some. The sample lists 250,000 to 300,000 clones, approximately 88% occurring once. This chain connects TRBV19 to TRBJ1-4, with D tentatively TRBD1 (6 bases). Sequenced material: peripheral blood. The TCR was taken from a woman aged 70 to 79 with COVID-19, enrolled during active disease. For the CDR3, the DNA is TGTGCCAGTAGTATAAACAGGGCACTTAATGAAAAACTGTTTTTT. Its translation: CASSINRALNEKLFF. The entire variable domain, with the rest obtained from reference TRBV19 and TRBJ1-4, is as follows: DGGITQSPKYLFRKEGQNVTLSCEQNLNHDAMYWYRQDPGQGLRLIYYSQIVNDFQKGDIAEGYSVSREKKESFPLTVTSAQKNPTAFYLCASSINRALNEKLFFGSGTQLSVL.